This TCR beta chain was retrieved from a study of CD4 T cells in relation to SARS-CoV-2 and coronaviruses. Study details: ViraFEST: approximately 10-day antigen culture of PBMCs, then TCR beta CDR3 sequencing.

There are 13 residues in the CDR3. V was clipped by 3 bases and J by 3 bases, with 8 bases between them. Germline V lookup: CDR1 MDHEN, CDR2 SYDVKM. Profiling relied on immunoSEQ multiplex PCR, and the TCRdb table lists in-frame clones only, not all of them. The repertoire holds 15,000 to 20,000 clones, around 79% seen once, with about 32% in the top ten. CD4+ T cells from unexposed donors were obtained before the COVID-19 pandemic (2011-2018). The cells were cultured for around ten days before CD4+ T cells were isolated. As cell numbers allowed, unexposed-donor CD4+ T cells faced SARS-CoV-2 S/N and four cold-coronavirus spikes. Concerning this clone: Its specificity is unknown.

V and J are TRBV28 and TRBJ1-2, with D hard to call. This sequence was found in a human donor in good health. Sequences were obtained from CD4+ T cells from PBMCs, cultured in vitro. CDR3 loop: CASSFEADYGYTF. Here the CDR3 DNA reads TGTGCCAGCAGTTTCGAGGCAGACTATGGCTACACCTTC.